Presented here are 21 T cell receptor beta chains from one specimen sequenced in a study of identical twins. TCRdb reprocessed the 5' RACE reads via MiXCR and lists one record per CDR3 protein. The sample shows 1.5 million to 2 million distinct CDR3 sequences, 25% to 35% of them seen only once. The sample consisted of cord blood. Receptors were obtained from a newborn girl in good health.

This clonotype was seen a handful of times. CDR3 bases: TGCAGTGCTAGAGCCCTCGGGGGGGGGAACACTGAAGCTTTCTTT. It yields the protein CSARALGGGNTEAFF. The V gene is TRBV20-1, the J gene TRBJ1-1; D possibly corresponds to TRBD1 (5 bases). V was clipped by 1 base and J by 1 base, with 13 bases between them. The CDR3 has 15 amino acids. Germline CDR1 is DFQATT and CDR2 is SNEGSKA (reference sequence).

Concerning this clonotype itself: An end of the junction does not agree with germline; a read error may underlie this. The genes are TRBV20-1 and TRBJ1-5; D ambiguous. The germline CDR1 and CDR2 sequences are DFQATT and SNEGSKA (reference sequence). The CDR3 length is 14 residues. The CDR3 DNA is TGCAGTGCTAGAAAAGGTTATAGCATTCAGCCCCAGCATTTT. It specifies CSARKGYSIQPQHF.

V usage is TRBV29-1 and J usage is TRBJ2-2, with D unclear. The CDR3 contains 11 residues. V gave up 4 bases and J gave up 7 bases, with 7 bases separating them. Germline-derived CDR1 and CDR2 are SQVTM and ANQGSEA. The CDR3 bases are TGCAGCGTTGTCAAGGACGGGGAGCTGTTTTTT. Translation gives CSVVKDGELFF.

The chain couples TRBV20-1 to TRBJ2-1; 7 bases align to TRBD2. Germline assignment: CDR1 DFQATT and CDR2 SNEGSKA (reference sequence). The CDR3 length is 14 residues. The ends lost 7 bases at V and 0 bases at J; junction bases unmatched: 6. The CDR3, as DNA: TGCAGTGAGACCGGGGGGAGCTCCTACAATGAGCAGTTCTTC. Translated: CSETGGSSYNEQFF.

V gene TRBV6-5 combines with J gene TRBJ2-1; 14 positions agree with TRBD2. The last part of the DNA fits TRBJ2-7 better; the J call may be wrong. The germline CDR1 and CDR2 sequences are MNHEY and SVGAGI. This CDR3 comprises 18 residues. CDR3 sequence: CASSYRTSGGYSYNEQYF. For the CDR3, the DNA is TGTGCCAGCAGTTACCGGACTAGCGGGGGGTACTCCTACAATGAGCAGTACTTC.

The rearrangement joins TRBV25-1 to TRBJ2-4; D uncertain. Germline V gene data show CDR1 as MGHDK and CDR2 as SYGVNS. The V end was cut by 2 bases, the J end by 13 bases, with 15 bases between. The CDR3 contains 13 residues. The CDR3 spells CASSEGDVMEQYF. CDR3 coding DNA: TGTGCCAGCAGTGAAGGGGATGTGATGGAGCAGTACTTC.

In its sample, this clonotype was seen a few times. The chain combines TRBV4-1 with TRBJ2-7, with 9 bases identical to TRBD2. V was clipped by 4 bases and J by 3 bases; unmatched bases: 7. This CDR3 spans 15 amino acids. Germline V lookup: CDR1 MGHRA, CDR2 YSYEKL. In nucleotides, the CDR3 is TGCGCCAGCAGCCCCAAGGGACTAGCAGGCTACGAGCAGTACTTC. Translating gives CASSPKGLAGYEQYF.

This clonotype was seen only a few times. The chain couples TRBV28 to TRBJ2-5, with 7 nucleotides matching TRBD1. V was pared by 6 bases and J by 5 bases, with 9 bases of the junction left unmatched. Germline loops: CDR1 MDHEN, CDR2 SYDVKM. The CDR3 runs 14 residues. The CDR3: CASSKTGFGETQYF. The DNA for the CDR3 is TGTGCCAGCAGCAAGACAGGGTTCGGGGAGACCCAGTACTTC.

V is TRBV6-1 and J is TRBJ1-2; no definite D call. V lost 8 bases to trimming and J lost 5 bases, with 18 bases between them. CDR1 is MNHNS and CDR2 is SASEGT in the germline V gene. This CDR3 has 14 amino acids. The CDR3 region has the DNA TGTGCCAGCCGGGCCCGGGGTAAAGATTATGGCTACACCTTC. Translation gives CASRARGKDYGYTF.

V and J are TRBV5-1 and TRBJ1-2; D is uncertain. Germline V gives CDR1 SGHRS, CDR2 YFSETQ. The CDR3 sequence is 14 residues long. Trimming stripped 5 bases from V and 3 bases from J, with 14 bases between. The CDR3 loop is CASSIQGGDYGYTF. The CDR3 coding sequence is TGCGCCAGCAGTATCCAAGGCGGGGACTATGGCTACACCTTC.

J is TRBJ1-2 and V is TRBV5-1; 8 nucleotides agree with TRBD1. CDR3 length equals 16 residues. V lost 2 bases and J lost 2; bases outside the gene matches: 8. CDR1 is SGHRS, CDR2 YFSETQ, per germline. DNA for the CDR3: TGCGCCAGCAGCTTCACGACAGGGGCCTTAAACTATGGCTACACCTTC. It encodes CASSFTTGALNYGYTF.

This clonotype appeared a few times. The CDR3 region has the DNA TGTGCCAGCTTCCCCTCGACGGGGACGGGCAATCAGCCCCAGCATTTT. This codes for CASFPSTGTGNQPQHF. This chain joins TRBV2 and TRBJ1-5; the D gene is possibly TRBD1 (5 bases). The CDR3 has 16 amino acids. Germline V lookup: CDR1 SNHLY, CDR2 FYNNEI. V was clipped by 8 bases and J by 2 bases, with 19 bases between them.

This chain joins TRBV7-2 and TRBJ2-3; D perhaps matches TRBD1 (5 bases). CDR3 length: 14 amino acids. Between the trimmed V and J ends, which lost 3 bases and 6 bases, there was a span of 13 bases. Germline V gene lookup returns CDR1 SGHTA and CDR2 FQGNSA. CDR3 DNA: TGTGCCAGCAGCTTGGGGTTCAGGGATGATACGCAGTATTTT. Amino acid sequence: CASSLGFRDDTQYF. Using reference TRBV7-2 and TRBJ2-3 for the parts outside the CDR3, the full variable domain is GAGVSQSPSNKVTEKGKDVELRCDPISGHTALYWYRQSLGQGLEFLIYFQGNSAPDKSGLPSDRFSAERTGGSVSTLTIQRTQQEDSAVYLCASSLGFRDDTQYFGPGTRLTVL.

This clonotype has at least ten counts. The chain has TRBV4-1 and TRBJ2-7, with D tentatively TRBD2 (5 bases). Germline V gives CDR1 MGHRA, CDR2 YSYEKL. This CDR3 contains 16 residues. With 0 bases removed from V and 3 bases from J, the gap between germline ends came to 15 bases. Here the CDR3 reads CASSQDLGRFLYEQYF. The CDR3 DNA reads TGCGCCAGCAGCCAAGATTTGGGGAGATTTCTCTACGAGCAGTACTTC.

In its sample, this clonotype was seen a few times. The chain recombines TRBV2 with TRBJ1-1; 11 bases are shared with TRBD1. V was pared by 6 bases and J by 4 bases, with 4 bases of the junction left unmatched. CDR1 and CDR2 from the germline V gene are SNHLY and FYNNEI. CDR3 length: 14 residues. The CDR3 region is CASRAGTGGTEAFF. CDR3 bases: TGTGCCAGCAGGGCCGGGACAGGGGGCACTGAAGCTTTCTTT.

This clonotype was seen only once. This rearrangement joins TRBV29-1 to TRBJ2-1; TRBD2 matches at 13 bases. The CDR3 runs to 14 residues. V was clipped by 7 bases and J by 9 bases; unmatched bases: 9. The germline gives CDR1 SQVTM, CDR2 ANQGSEA. CDR3 region: CSARTSGRRGEQFF. The CDR3 DNA is TGCAGCGCGCGGACTAGCGGGAGAAGGGGTGAGCAGTTCTTC.

This clonotype has a handful of counts. The chain carries TRBV6-1 and TRBJ1-1; D may be TRBD1 (5 bases). Germline assignment: CDR1 MNHNS and CDR2 SASEGT. Between the trimmed V and J ends, which lost 4 bases and 5 bases, there was a span of 14 bases. The CDR3 has 14 amino acids. The CDR3 spells CASSGAPGGTEAFF. CDR3 in DNA: TGTGCCAGCAGTGGTGCACCTGGGGGGACTGAAGCTTTCTTT.

The chain is built from TRBV2 and TRBJ2-7; D is possibly TRBD2 (6 bases). The CDR3 sequence is 14 residues long. Germline lookup yields CDR1 SNHLY and CDR2 FYNNEI. V gave up 8 bases and J gave up 3 bases, with 17 bases separating them. CDR3 in DNA: TGTGCCAGCGTGGGAGGTCTACATTACTACGAGCAGTACTTC. This sequence encodes CASVGGLHYYEQYF.

This clonotype was detected only a few times. The gene calls are TRBV21-1 and TRBJ1-1. TRBV21-1 is assigned pseudogene status. There are 14 residues in the CDR3. The CDR3 nucleotides are TGTGCCAGCAGCACCCCACAGCAACACACTGAAGCTTTCTTT. It encodes CASSTPQQHTEAFF.

The chain is built from TRBV2 and TRBJ2-5; no clear D. V dropped 8 bases and J dropped 5 bases, with 15 bases sitting between them. This CDR3 is built from 13 residues. The germline CDR1 and CDR2 sequences are SNHLY and FYNNEI. CDR3 DNA sequence: TGTGCCAGCGGCTGGTTGTATCAGGAGACCCAGTACTTC. Amino acid sequence: CASGWLYQETQYF.

A few counts support this clonotype. The CDR3 loop reads CASSLVVAGGPYNEQFF. The CDR3 DNA is TGTGCCAGCAGCTTAGTAGTAGCGGGGGGGCCTTACAATGAGCAGTTCTTC. The gene calls are TRBV11-2 and TRBJ2-1; 11 bases are a match to TRBD2. CDR1 is SGHAT and CDR2 is FQNNGV in the germline V gene. The trim removed 1 base at V and 4 bases at J, leaving 6 bases unmatched. The CDR3 extends over 17 amino acids. Complete variable domain (other parts from reference TRBV11-2 and TRBJ2-1): EAGVAQSPRYKIIEKRQSVAFWCNPISGHATLYWYQQILGQGPKLLIQFQNNGVVDDSQLPKDRFSAERLKGVDSTLKIQPAKLEDSAVYLCASSLVVAGGPYNEQFFGPGTRLTVL.